The T cell receptor (beta chain) described here comes from a study of cytomegalovirus exposure and HLA in healthy donors. 13 Jbeta primers and 60 Vbeta primers were used for the PCR. The method was immunoSEQ multiplex PCR; TCRdb's version includes in-frame clones alone and lacks a portion of them. Counted here are 95,000 to 150,000 clones, over 80% occurring once; the ten biggest clones make up 2.1%. Whole-study findings and limits: Equally common other TCR beta chains were less clonally expanded than HLA-associated ones, a later analysis found.

About this clone itself: Its cognate antigen is unknown. This CDR3 is also generated by other DNA sequences in the sample.

The sample taken for sequencing was PBMCs. The clonotype originates from a man younger than 45 in good health and CMV-seronegative.

The CDR3 sequence: CASTPGTYQDTQYF. CDR3 sequence (DNA): TGTGCCAGCACCCCAGGGACTTACCAAGATACGCAGTATTTT. V and J are TRBV2 and TRBJ2-3; maybe TRBD2 (6 bases). Germline CDR1 is SNHLY and CDR2 is FYNNEI. The CDR3 length is 14 residues. V was trimmed by 7 bases and J by 5 bases, leaving 16 bases between them. Supplemented by reference TRBV2 and TRBJ2-3, the full variable domain reads EPEVTQTPSHQVTQMGQEVILRCVPISNHLYFYWYRQILGQKVEFLVSFYNNEISEKSEIFDDQFSVERPDGSNFTLKIRSTKLEDSAMYFCASTPGTYQDTQYFGPGTRLTVL.